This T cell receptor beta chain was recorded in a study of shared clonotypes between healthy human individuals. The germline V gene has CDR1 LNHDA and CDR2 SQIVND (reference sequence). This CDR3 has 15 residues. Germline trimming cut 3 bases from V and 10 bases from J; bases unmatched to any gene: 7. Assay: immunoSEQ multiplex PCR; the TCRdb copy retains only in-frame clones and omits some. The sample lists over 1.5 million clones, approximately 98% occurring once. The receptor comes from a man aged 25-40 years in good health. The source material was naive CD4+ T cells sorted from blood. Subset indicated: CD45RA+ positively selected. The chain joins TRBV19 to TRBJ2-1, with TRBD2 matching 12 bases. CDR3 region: CASSIRLAGVGEQFF. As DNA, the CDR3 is TGTGCCAGTAGTATCCGACTAGCGGGAGTCGGGGAGCAGTTCTTC. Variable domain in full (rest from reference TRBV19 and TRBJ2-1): DGGITQSPKYLFRKEGQNVTLSCEQNLNHDAMYWYRQDPGQGLRLIYYSQIVNDFQKGDIAEGYSVSREKKESFPLTVTSAQKNPTAFYLCASSIRLAGVGEQFFGPGTRLTVL.